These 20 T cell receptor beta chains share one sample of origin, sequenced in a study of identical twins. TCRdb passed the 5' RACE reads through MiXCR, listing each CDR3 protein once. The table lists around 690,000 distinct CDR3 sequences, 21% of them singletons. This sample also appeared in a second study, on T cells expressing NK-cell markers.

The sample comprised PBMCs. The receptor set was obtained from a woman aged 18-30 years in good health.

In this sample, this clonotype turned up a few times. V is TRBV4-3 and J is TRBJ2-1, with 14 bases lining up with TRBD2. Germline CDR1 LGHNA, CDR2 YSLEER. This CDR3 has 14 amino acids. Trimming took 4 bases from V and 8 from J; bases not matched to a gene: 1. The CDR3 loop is CASSRTSGRHEQFF. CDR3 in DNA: TGCGCCAGCAGCCGGACTAGCGGGAGGCATGAGCAGTTCTTC.

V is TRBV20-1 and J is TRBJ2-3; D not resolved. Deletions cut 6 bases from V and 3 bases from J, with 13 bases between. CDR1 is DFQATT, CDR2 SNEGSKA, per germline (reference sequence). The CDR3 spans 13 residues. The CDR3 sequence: CSAAAASTDTQYF. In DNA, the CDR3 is TGCAGTGCGGCGGCAGCATCGACAGATACGCAGTATTTT.

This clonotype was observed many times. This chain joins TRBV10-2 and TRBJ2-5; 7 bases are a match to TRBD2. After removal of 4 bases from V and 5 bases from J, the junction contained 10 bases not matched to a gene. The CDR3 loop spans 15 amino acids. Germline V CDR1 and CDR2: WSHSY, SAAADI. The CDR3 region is CASSVTGGSPETQYF. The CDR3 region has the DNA TGCGCCAGCAGTGTGACGGGAGGAAGTCCGGAGACCCAGTACTTC.

This CDR3 is CASSFWTSGVPETQYF. DNA of the CDR3: TGCGCCAGCAGCTTCTGGACTAGCGGGGTGCCGGAGACCCAGTACTTC. The rearrangement joins TRBV5-1 to TRBJ2-5; 12 bases fit TRBD2. CDR1 is SGHRS, CDR2 YFSETQ, per germline. Trimming took 2 bases from V and 5 from J; bases not matched to a gene: 7. CDR3 size: 16 residues.

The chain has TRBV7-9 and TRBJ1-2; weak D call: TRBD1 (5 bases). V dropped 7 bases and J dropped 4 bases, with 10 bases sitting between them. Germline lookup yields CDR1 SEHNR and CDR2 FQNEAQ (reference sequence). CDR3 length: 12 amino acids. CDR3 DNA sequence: TGTGCCAGCACTGGGACGGGCTATGGCTACACCTTC. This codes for CASTGTGYGYTF.

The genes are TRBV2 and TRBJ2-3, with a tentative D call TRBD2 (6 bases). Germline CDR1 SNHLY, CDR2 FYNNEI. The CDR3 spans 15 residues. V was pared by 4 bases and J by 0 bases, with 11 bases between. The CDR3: CASSGLVLSTDTQYF. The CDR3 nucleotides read TGTGCCAGCAGTGGACTAGTCCTTAGCACAGATACGCAGTATTTT.

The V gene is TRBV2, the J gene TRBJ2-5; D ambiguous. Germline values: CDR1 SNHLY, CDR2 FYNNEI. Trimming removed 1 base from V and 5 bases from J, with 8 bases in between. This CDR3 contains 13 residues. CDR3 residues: CASSEDPLETQYF. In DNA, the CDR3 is TGTGCCAGCAGTGAAGACCCGCTGGAGACCCAGTACTTC. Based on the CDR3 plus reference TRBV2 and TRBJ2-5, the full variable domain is EPEVTQTPSHQVTQMGQEVILRCVPISNHLYFYWYRQILGQKVEFLVSFYNNEISEKSEIFDDQFSVERPDGSNFTLKIRSTKLEDSAMYFCASSEDPLETQYFGPGTRLLVL.

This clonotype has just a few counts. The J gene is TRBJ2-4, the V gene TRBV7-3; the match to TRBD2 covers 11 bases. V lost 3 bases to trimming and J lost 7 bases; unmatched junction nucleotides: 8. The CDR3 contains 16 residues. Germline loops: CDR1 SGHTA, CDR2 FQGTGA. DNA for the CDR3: TGTGCCAGCAGCTTGGTAGCGGGGGGGCTTGGGAACATTCAGTACTTC. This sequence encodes CASSLVAGGLGNIQYF.

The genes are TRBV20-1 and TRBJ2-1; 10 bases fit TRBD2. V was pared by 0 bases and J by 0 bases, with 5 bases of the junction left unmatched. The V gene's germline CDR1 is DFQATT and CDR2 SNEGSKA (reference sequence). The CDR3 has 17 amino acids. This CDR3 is CSARDRASGSSYNEQFF. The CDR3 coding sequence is TGCAGTGCTAGAGATAGAGCTAGCGGGAGCTCCTACAATGAGCAGTTCTTC.

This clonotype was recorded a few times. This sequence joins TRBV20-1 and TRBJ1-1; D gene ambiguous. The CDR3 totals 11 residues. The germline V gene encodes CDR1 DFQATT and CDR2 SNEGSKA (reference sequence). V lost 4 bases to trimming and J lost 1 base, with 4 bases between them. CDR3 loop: CSAKGNTEAFF. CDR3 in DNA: TGCAGTGCTAAAGGGAACACTGAAGCTTTCTTT.

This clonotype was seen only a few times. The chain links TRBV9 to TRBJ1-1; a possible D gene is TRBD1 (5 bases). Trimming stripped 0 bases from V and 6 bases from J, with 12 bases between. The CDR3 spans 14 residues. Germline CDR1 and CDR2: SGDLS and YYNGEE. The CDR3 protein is CASSVDYRGAEAFF. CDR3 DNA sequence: TGTGCCAGCAGCGTAGACTACCGGGGGGCTGAAGCTTTCTTT.

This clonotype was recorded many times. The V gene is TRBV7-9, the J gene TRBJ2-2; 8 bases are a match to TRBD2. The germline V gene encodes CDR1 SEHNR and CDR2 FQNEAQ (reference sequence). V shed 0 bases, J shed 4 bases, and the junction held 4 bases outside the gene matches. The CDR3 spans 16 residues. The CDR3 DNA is TGTGCCAGCAGCTTAGCCGGGAGGGCTCCCACCGGGGAGCTGTTTTTT. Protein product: CASSLAGRAPTGELFF. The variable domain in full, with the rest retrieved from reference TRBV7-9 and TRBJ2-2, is DTGVSQNPRHKITKRGQNVTFRCDPISEHNRLYWYRQTLGQGPEFLTYFQNEAQLEKSRLLSDRFSAERPKGSFSTLEIQRTEQGDSAMYLCASSLAGRAPTGELFFGEGSRLTVL.

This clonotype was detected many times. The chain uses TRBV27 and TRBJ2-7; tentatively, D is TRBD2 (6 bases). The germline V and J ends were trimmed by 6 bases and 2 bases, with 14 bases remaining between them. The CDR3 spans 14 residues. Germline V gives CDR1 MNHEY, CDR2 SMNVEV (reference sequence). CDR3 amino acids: CASSPEGPTYEQYF. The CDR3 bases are TGTGCCAGCAGCCCGGAGGGCCCCACCTACGAGCAGTACTTC.

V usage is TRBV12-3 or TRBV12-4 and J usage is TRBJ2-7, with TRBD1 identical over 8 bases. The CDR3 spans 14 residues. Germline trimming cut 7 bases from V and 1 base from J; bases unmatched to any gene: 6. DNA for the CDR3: TGTGCCAGCACCCAGGGACAGGTGTCCTACGAGCAGTACTTC. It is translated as CASTQGQVSYEQYF.

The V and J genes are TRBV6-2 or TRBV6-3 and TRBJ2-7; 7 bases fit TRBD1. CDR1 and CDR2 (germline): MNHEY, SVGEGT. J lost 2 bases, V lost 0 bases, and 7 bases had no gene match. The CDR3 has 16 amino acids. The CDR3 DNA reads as TGTGCCAGCAGTTACTCGTTGTCGACAGGGACCTACGAGCAGTACTTC. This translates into CASSYSLSTGTYEQYF.

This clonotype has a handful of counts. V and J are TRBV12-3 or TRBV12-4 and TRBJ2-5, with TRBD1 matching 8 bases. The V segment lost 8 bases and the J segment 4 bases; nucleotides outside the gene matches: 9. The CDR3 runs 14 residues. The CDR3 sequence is CASCRTGGRETQYF. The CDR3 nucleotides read TGTGCCAGCTGCCGAACAGGGGGTCGAGAGACCCAGTACTTC.

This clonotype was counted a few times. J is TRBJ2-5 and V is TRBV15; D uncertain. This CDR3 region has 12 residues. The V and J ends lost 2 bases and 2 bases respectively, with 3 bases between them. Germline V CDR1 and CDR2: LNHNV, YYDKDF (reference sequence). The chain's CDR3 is CATSRQQETQYF. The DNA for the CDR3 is TGTGCCACCAGCAGACAACAAGAGACCCAGTACTTC. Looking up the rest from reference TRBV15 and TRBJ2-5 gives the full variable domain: DAMVIQNPRYQVTQFGKPVTLSCSQTLNHNVMYWYQQKSSQAPKLLFHYYDKDFNNEADTPDNFQSRRPNTSFCFLDIRSPGLGDTAMYLCATSRQQETQYFGPGTRLLVL.

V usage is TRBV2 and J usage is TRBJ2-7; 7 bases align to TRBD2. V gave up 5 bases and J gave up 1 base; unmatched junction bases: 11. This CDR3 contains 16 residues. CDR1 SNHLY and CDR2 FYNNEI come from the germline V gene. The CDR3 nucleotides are TGTGCCAGCAGTCCCCTGGGCGGGAGAGAGTCCTACGAGCAGTACTTC. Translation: CASSPLGGRESYEQYF. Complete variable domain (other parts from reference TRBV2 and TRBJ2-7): EPEVTQTPSHQVTQMGQEVILRCVPISNHLYFYWYRQILGQKVEFLVSFYNNEISEKSEIFDDQFSVERPDGSNFTLKIRSTKLEDSAMYFCASSPLGGRESYEQYFGPGTRLTVT.

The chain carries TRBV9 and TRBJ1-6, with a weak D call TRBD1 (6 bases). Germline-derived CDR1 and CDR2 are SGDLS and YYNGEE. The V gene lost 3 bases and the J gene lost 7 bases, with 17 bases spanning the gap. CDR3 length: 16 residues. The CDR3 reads CASSASGGAWNSPLHF. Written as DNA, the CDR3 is TGTGCCAGCAGCGCTTCCGGGGGGGCATGGAATTCACCCCTCCACTTT.

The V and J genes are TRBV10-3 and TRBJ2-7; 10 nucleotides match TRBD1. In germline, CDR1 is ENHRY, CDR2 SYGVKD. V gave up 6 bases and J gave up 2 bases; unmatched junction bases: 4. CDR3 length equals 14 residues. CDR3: CAIRDRGETYEQYF. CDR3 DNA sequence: TGTGCCATCAGGGACAGGGGGGAGACCTACGAGCAGTACTTC.